Each of the 32 T cell receptor beta chains below was sequenced from the same sample in a study of T cell changes during pregnancy in multiple sclerosis. Data came from immunoSEQ multiplex PCR; TCRdb stores just in-frame clones and leaves some out. Of some 80,000 clones detected, under 95% appear once; the ten largest clones hold 2.6%. The specimen comprised peripheral blood, sampled before pregnancy. The receptor source for this set is a female donor with multiple sclerosis, enrolled in a pregnancy study.

The V call is TRBV28, the J call TRBJ1-2, with 9 bases matching TRBD1. Germline CDR1 and CDR2: MDHEN and SYDVKM. The CDR3 loop spans 14 amino acids. Losses at the gene ends were 6 bases for V and 5 bases for J; bases not matched to a gene: 7. DNA of the CDR3: TGTGCCAGCAGCTCCCCGGGACAGGGTTATGGCTACACCTTC. This sequence encodes CASSSPGQGYGYTF.

The rearrangement joins TRBV2 to TRBJ2-5, with TRBD2 identical over 7 bases. V lost 6 bases and J lost 2; bases outside the gene matches: 9. Germline V gives CDR1 SNHLY, CDR2 FYNNEI. The CDR3 covers 15 residues. The CDR3 DNA reads TGTGCCAGCAGGGGAGGGTTTTGGGGGCAAGAGACCCAGTACTTC. Its protein product is CASRGGFWGQETQYF.

V gene TRBV6-5 combines with J gene TRBJ2-7; D might be TRBD2 (6 bases). Trimming left V 8 bases short and J 3 bases short, with 14 bases between. Germline CDR1 and CDR2: MNHEY and SVGAGI. The CDR3 is 13 residues long. The DNA of the CDR3 is TGTGCCAGCGGGGGGTATGGAGTCTACGAGCAGTACTTC. This gives the protein CASGGYGVYEQYF.

This clone came up once. This rearrangement joins TRBV5-1 to TRBJ2-1, with D possibly being TRBD2 (6 bases). Trimming took off 0 bases at V and 8 bases at J, with 9 bases between the two ends. The germline gives CDR1 SGHRS, CDR2 YFSETQ. The CDR3 sequence is 13 residues long. CDR3 sequence (DNA): TGCGCCAGCAGCTTGGTTGGGGAGGATGAGCAGTTCTTC. This sequence encodes CASSLVGEDEQFF.

This chain links TRBV5-4 with TRBJ1-1; 9 nucleotides agree with TRBD1. The junction had 10 bases not matched to a gene; V was cut back by 9 bases and J by 4 bases. The CDR3 is made up of 14 amino acids. Germline CDR1 and CDR2: SGHNT and YYREEE (reference sequence). CDR3 sequence (DNA): TGTGCCACCTCCCGGGGACAGGGCGGCACTGAAGCTTTCTTT. It is translated as CATSRGQGGTEAFF. The complete variable domain, with remaining parts taken from reference TRBV5-4 and TRBJ1-1, reads ETGVTQSPTHLIKTRGQQVTLRCSSQSGHNTVSWYQQALGQGPQFIFQYYREEENGRGNFPPRFSGLQFPNYSSELNVNALELDDSALYLCATSRGQGGTEAFFGQGTRLTVV.

DNA for the CDR3: TGTGCCAGTGCGAGAGAGAGCTCCTACGAGCAGTACTTC. Encoded protein: CASARESSYEQYF. The chain recombines TRBV2 with TRBJ2-7; D is undetermined. From germline, CDR1 is SNHLY and CDR2 FYNNEI. Trimming pared 9 bases from V and 0 bases from J, leaving 12 bases between. This CDR3 contains 13 residues.

This chain connects TRBV4-2 to TRBJ2-7; 7 bases align to TRBD2. The CDR3 runs 16 residues. Trimming cost V 0 bases and J 0 bases; bases outside gene matches: 5. The germline V gene has CDR1 LGHNA and CDR2 YNFKEQ. The CDR3 DNA is TGTGCCAGCAGCCAAGATCGCGCGGGAGTCTCCTACGAGCAGTACTTC. Protein: CASSQDRAGVSYEQYF.

The genes are TRBV2 and TRBJ1-5; no clear D gene. The V end lost 7 bases, the J end lost 1 base, and 11 bases lay between the germline ends. There are 14 residues in the CDR3. From germline, CDR1 is SNHLY and CDR2 FYNNEI. CDR3 DNA sequence: TGTGCCAGCAAGCACGACGGGAGCAATCAGCCCCAGCATTTT. It specifies CASKHDGSNQPQHF.

V is TRBV27 and J is TRBJ1-5, with D possibly being TRBD1 (5 bases). V lost 9 bases and J 9 bases, leaving 24 bases between the germline ends. The CDR3 sequence is 15 residues long. CDR1 is MNHEY and CDR2 is SMNVEV in the germline V gene (reference sequence). Here the CDR3 reads CASGAGLIRGRPQHF. CDR3 bases: TGTGCCAGTGGGGCAGGTCTCATTAGGGGTCGGCCCCAGCATTTT.

This chain connects TRBV4-1 to TRBJ2-5, with 9 bases fitting TRBD2. Trimming at V came to 7 bases and at J to 3 bases, leaving 15 bases not matched to a gene. The CDR3 length is 17 residues. Germline V gene sequence: CDR1 MGHRA, CDR2 YSYEKL. In nucleotides, the CDR3 is TGCGCCAGCAATAAACAAGGAGCGGGAGGACCCGAAGAGACCCAGTACTTC. Protein: CASNKQGAGGPEETQYF.

The chain carries TRBV7-8 and TRBJ2-3; D perhaps matches TRBD2 (5 bases). CDR1 is SGHVS, CDR2 FQNEAQ, per germline. CDR3 size: 15 residues. V was clipped by 2 bases and J by 0 bases, with 9 bases between them. The chain's CDR3 is CASSLRAASTDTQYF. The CDR3 region has the DNA TGTGCCAGCAGCTTACGAGCGGCCAGCACAGATACGCAGTATTTT.

V usage is TRBV7-2 and J usage is TRBJ2-1, with TRBD1 as a possible D gene (6 bases). There are 17 residues in the CDR3. Germline V gives CDR1 SGHTA, CDR2 FQGNSA. The germline V and J ends were trimmed by 3 bases and 3 bases, with 18 bases remaining between them. The CDR3 sequence: CASSFRRVTGNYNEQFF. The CDR3, as DNA: TGTGCCAGCAGCTTTAGACGGGTGACAGGAAACTACAATGAGCAGTTCTTC.

The V and J genes are TRBV5-6 and TRBJ2-1; maybe TRBD2 (6 bases). V was pared by 6 bases and J by 0 bases, with 7 bases between. The CDR3 has 13 residues. CDR1 and CDR2 (germline): SGHDT, YYEEEE. In DNA, the CDR3 is TGTGCCAGCATCGGGAGCTCCTACAATGAGCAGTTCTTC. Amino acid sequence: CASIGSSYNEQFF.

The rearrangement uses TRBV2 and TRBJ1-2, with a weak D call TRBD1 (5 bases). Germline CDR1 is SNHLY and CDR2 is FYNNEI. The ends were cut back, 8 bases at V and 2 bases at J, with 15 bases in the middle. The CDR3 is 14 residues long. Here the CDR3 reads CASQNRSGNYGYTF. DNA for the CDR3: TGTGCCAGCCAGAACCGGTCAGGGAACTATGGCTACACCTTC.

The chain joins TRBV19 to TRBJ2-7; no clear D gene. The CDR3 length is 11 residues. Germline values: CDR1 LNHDA, CDR2 SQIVND (reference sequence). V was clipped by 3 bases and J by 7 bases, with 7 bases between them. The DNA for the CDR3 is TGTGCCAGTAGTATCGGTTTGGAGCAGTACTTC. The encoded protein is CASSIGLEQYF.

The chain combines TRBV7-6 with TRBJ2-7; 9 bases agree with TRBD2. Germline loops: CDR1 SGHVS, CDR2 FNYEAQ. The CDR3 is made up of 15 amino acids. V shed 4 bases and J 0 bases; nucleotides not matched to a gene: 4. The CDR3 bases are TGTGCCAGCAGCTCTCTAGCGGGACGCTCCTACGAGCAGTACTTC. It yields the protein CASSSLAGRSYEQYF.

The chain is built from TRBV28 and TRBJ1-5, with a possible D match to TRBD1 (6 bases). Deletions cut 8 bases from V and 4 bases from J, with 12 bases between. CDR1 and CDR2 from the germline V gene are MDHEN and SYDVKM. The CDR3 loop spans 13 amino acids. The DNA of the CDR3 is TGTGCCAGCTACGGACAGTTTAATCAGCCCCAGCATTTT. This codes for CASYGQFNQPQHF.

This CDR3 is CASSVLAGEVGETQYF. The DNA for the CDR3 is TGTGCCAGCAGCGTACTAGCGGGAGAAGTGGGGGAGACCCAGTACTTC. The chain carries TRBV9 and TRBJ2-5; 10 bases map to TRBD2. J was trimmed by 5 bases and V by 1 base; bases with no gene match: 8. Germline-derived CDR1 and CDR2 are SGDLS and YYNGEE. This CDR3 has 16 amino acids.

The V gene is TRBV27, the J gene TRBJ2-2, with 7 bases identical to TRBD2. V lost 4 bases to trimming and J lost 5 bases; unmatched junction nucleotides: 4. The CDR3 is 14 residues long. Germline assignment: CDR1 MNHEY and CDR2 SMNVEV (reference sequence). CDR3 in amino acids: CASSSAGRTGELFF. The CDR3 DNA reads as TGTGCCAGCAGTTCAGCGGGACGGACCGGGGAGCTGTTTTTT.

The chain combines TRBV10-2 with TRBJ2-7; 10 nucleotides align to TRBD1. V shed 6 bases and J 3 bases; nucleotides not matched to a gene: 8. Germline CDR1 is WSHSY and CDR2 is SAAADI. The CDR3 is 15 residues long. In DNA, the CDR3 is TGCGCCAGCAGGGAGACAGGGGGCCAAGTCTACGAGCAGTACTTC. Protein sequence: CASRETGGQVYEQYF.

This sequence joins TRBV30 and TRBJ1-5; D gene ambiguous. CDR1 is GTSNPN, CDR2 SVGIG, per germline (reference sequence). The CDR3 is 12 amino acids. V dropped 1 base and J dropped 5 bases, with 6 bases sitting between them. The CDR3 spells CAWSDADQPQHF. CDR3 nucleotide sequence: TGTGCCTGGAGTGACGCAGATCAGCCCCAGCATTTT.

V is TRBV6-1 and J is TRBJ2-7; the D gene is possibly TRBD1 (6 bases). The germline gives CDR1 MNHNS, CDR2 SASEGT. V shed 3 bases and J shed 0 bases, with 18 bases lying between them. The CDR3 is made up of 17 amino acids. CDR3 protein: CASSEGAQGIFSYEQYF. CDR3 in DNA: TGTGCCAGCAGTGAGGGGGCCCAGGGAATCTTCTCCTACGAGCAGTACTTC.

The J gene is TRBJ2-1, the V gene TRBV28, with TRBD1 matching 7 bases. Germline loops: CDR1 MDHEN, CDR2 SYDVKM. J gave up 5 bases and V 5 bases, and 9 bases lay outside the gene matches. The CDR3 is 15 amino acids. CDR3 residues: CASSPTGLGNNEQFF. In nucleotides, the CDR3 is TGTGCCAGCAGTCCGACAGGGTTGGGGAACAATGAGCAGTTCTTC.

V usage is TRBV29-1 and J usage is TRBJ1-2; TRBD1 matches at 12 bases. CDR1 SQVTM and CDR2 ANQGSEA come from the germline V gene. The CDR3 length is 12 residues. V lost 7 bases and J lost 8; bases outside the gene matches: 5. The CDR3 region is CSGGQGAGGYTF. As DNA, the CDR3 is TGCAGCGGGGGACAGGGGGCTGGAGGCTACACCTTC.

This rearrangement joins TRBV5-1 to TRBJ2-1; D not resolved. Germline values: CDR1 SGHRS, CDR2 YFSETQ. CDR3 size: 12 residues. Trimming removed 6 bases at V and 5 bases at J, with 9 bases between. The CDR3 loop reads CASNTYDNEQFF. As DNA, the CDR3 is TGCGCCAGCAATACCTACGACAATGAGCAGTTCTTC.

The genes are TRBV5-1 and TRBJ2-1; D gene unclear. CDR3 size: 14 residues. The germline V and J ends were trimmed by 2 bases and 7 bases, with 13 bases remaining between them. The germline gives CDR1 SGHRS, CDR2 YFSETQ. In DNA form, the CDR3 reads TGCGCCAGCAGCTTCGGCGGAGTTTCTAATGAGCAGTTCTTC. Its translation is CASSFGGVSNEQFF.

The chain uses TRBV15 and TRBJ2-5, with TRBD2 matching 13 bases. Per germline, CDR1 LNHNV and CDR2 YYDKDF (reference sequence). This CDR3 is built from 13 residues. With 9 bases clipped from V and 5 bases from J, the junction kept 3 bases outside the gene matches. CDR3 DNA sequence: TGTGCCACGGGACTAGCGGGACGGGAGACCCAGTACTTC. Translation: CATGLAGRETQYF. The variable domain in full, completed from reference TRBV15 and TRBJ2-5, reads DAMVIQNPRYQVTQFGKPVTLSCSQTLNHNVMYWYQQKSSQAPKLLFHYYDKDFNNEADTPDNFQSRRPNTSFCFLDIRSPGLGDTAMYLCATGLAGRETQYFGPGTRLLVL.

V usage is TRBV2 and J usage is TRBJ2-6; weak D call: TRBD2 (5 bases). V lost 4 bases, J lost 0 bases, and 13 bases lay in between. This CDR3 has 17 residues. The germline gives CDR1 SNHLY, CDR2 FYNNEI. The CDR3 sequence: CASSATGWGSGANVLTF. As DNA, the CDR3 is TGTGCCAGCAGTGCTACGGGGTGGGGCTCTGGGGCCAACGTCCTGACTTTC. Based on the CDR3 plus reference TRBV2 and TRBJ2-6, the full variable domain is EPEVTQTPSHQVTQMGQEVILRCVPISNHLYFYWYRQILGQKVEFLVSFYNNEISEKSEIFDDQFSVERPDGSNFTLKIRSTKLEDSAMYFCASSATGWGSGANVLTFGAGSRLTVL.

The rearrangement joins TRBV28 to TRBJ2-1; a possible D gene is TRBD1 (5 bases). The germline V and J ends were trimmed by 6 bases and 4 bases, with 25 bases remaining between them. Germline V gene data show CDR1 as MDHEN and CDR2 as SYDVKM. There are 18 residues in the CDR3. The CDR3 region has the DNA TGTGCCAGCAGCACGAACGCTTTGGGGCCACTCCCTTACAATGAGCAGTTCTTC. Amino acid sequence: CASSTNALGPLPYNEQFF.

The chain joins TRBV18 to TRBJ1-3; weak D call: TRBD1 (5 bases). Trimming removed 5 bases at V and 5 bases at J, with 13 bases between. Germline V gives CDR1 KGHSH, CDR2 LQKENI. This CDR3 spans 14 amino acids. CDR3 nucleotide sequence: TGTGCCAGCTCAGACTGGGGCGCAAGAAACACCATATATTTT. It encodes CASSDWGARNTIYF.

In its sample, this clone was seen once. The V and J genes are TRBV28 and TRBJ2-7, with a weak D call TRBD1 (6 bases). CDR3 length equals 15 residues. Germline CDR1 MDHEN, CDR2 SYDVKM. The V end lost 6 bases, the J end lost 4 bases, and 19 bases lay between the germline ends. The DNA of the CDR3 is TGTGCCAGCAGATCCAAAGACAGGTTTATTTACGAGCAGTACTTC. Its translation: CASRSKDRFIYEQYF.

The genes are TRBV7-9 and TRBJ1-2; 10 positions match TRBD1. V dropped 2 bases and J dropped 2; count of bases not matched to a gene: 2. CDR1 is SEHNR and CDR2 is FQNEAQ in the germline V gene (reference sequence). The CDR3 is 15 residues long. Here the CDR3 reads CASSLSGQGNYGYTF. CDR3 DNA sequence: TGTGCCAGCAGCTTATCGGGACAGGGGAACTATGGCTACACCTTC.